This T cell receptor beta chain was obtained from a study of shared clonotypes between healthy human individuals (TCRdb year 2020). Looking at the study overall: Three men and a couple of women, aged 18 to 49 years, made up the cohort. For each donor, CD4 naive and CD4 memory were each run on three plates, CD8 naive on two plates, and CD8 memory on one plate. To estimate repertoire size and how much clonotypes are shared between individuals, the study performed deep sequencing of blood TCR repertoires from a few healthy adults. To increase sequencing depth and limit assay-specific biases, different laboratories used diverse techniques to prepare libraries and sequence TCR repertoires. Per donor, leukapheresis produced somewhere between about 0.94 and 10 billion PBMCs. What the authors observed across the whole study: Naive subsets generally had larger estimated clonotype richness than memory subsets did. The genetic and exposure-history diversity represented was limited by the small number of donors. Sampling was restricted to blood, and TCR repertoires in tissue are likely to differ from TCR repertoires in blood. Roughly 5% of naive CD4, around 4% of naive CD8, about 2.5% of memory CD4, and over 0.35% of memory CD8 clonotypes were shared across several donors. Pairwise subsampling indicated that sequencing depth was expected to affect the degree of clonotype sharing among donors. Compared with non-shared clonotypes, clonotypes shared by all four sorted-subset donors had higher generation probabilities. Rarefaction of sorted-subset datasets indicated incomplete sequencing despite the large sequencing depth.

CD8 naive samples were obtained by positive selection for CCR7 among CD45RO-negative cells, yielding a CD45RA+CCR7+ population from which TemRA cells were excluded. Healthy HIV-negative adults with no recently reported acute infections or vaccinations were included as donors. Every donor was a Caucasian adult residing in Nashville, Tennessee, USA. Blood was obtained by leukapheresis, after which PBMCs were separated by Ficoll-Histopaque density gradient centrifugation and cryopreserved in liquid nitrogen vapor phase. Purity and quantity of every magnetically sorted T cell population were checked by analytical flow cytometry. From each sorted fraction, genomic DNA was isolated and quantified by UV absorbance on a Nanodrop 2000c. Comment on this clone: Its antigen specificity is not known. No base qualities exist here, and no much larger clone lies one base off it.

Using the deep immunoSEQ assay, multiplex PCR amplified TCR CDR3 regions from genomic DNA. For each cell subset, the extracted genomic DNA was distributed evenly across all wells of several immunoSEQ 96-well plates, and each plate served as one replicate. For sorted subsets, 200 ng of genomic DNA, equivalent to about 30,000 T cell genomes, went into each replicate PCR. The purified libraries were quantified using a Qubit 3.0 fluorometer, sized with a Bioanalyzer 2100, and then quantified again using the KAPA Library Quantification kit. Every immunoSEQ 96-well plate was sequenced on a dedicated single-read 150-cycle Illumina NextSeq 550 flow cell. From the authors' description of their analysis: Because the immunoSEQ output included only junctional sequences and no quality scores, the filtering could not be the same as the filtering used for full-length reads. Sequences were annotated with PyIR, a Python wrapper for IgBLAST v1.9, using IMGT germline references to assign V/J genes and CDR3. Reads were removed for weak V/J assignments (E-value above 1e-6), missing CDR3, stop codons, out-of-frame junctions, or ambiguous translated residues. A V3J clonotype was defined by an identical inferred V gene, J gene, and CDR3 amino acid sequence. The percentage overlap between two repertoires was calculated by dividing the number of shared unique clonotypes by the size of the smaller repertoire. Repertoire richness was assessed with RTK rarefaction, the Chao1 estimator, and Recon v2.1 estimates of unobserved clonotypes. OLGA was used to compute generation probabilities for all TCRbeta clonotypes that the gDNA method yielded from a handful of donors. Not all clones reach the TCRdb copy of this immuneACCESS table, which keeps in-frame sequences only. Checked studies attribute under half of the gap to unresolved V genes and leave the rest unexplained. D and trimming come from the DNA, and the V and J calls and clone size come from that table. For this sample there are 2 million to 2.5 million clones; more than 85% appear just once. Over 1.5% of the sample is taken by the ten largest.

CDR1 and CDR2 are drawn from the germline V gene: MNHNS, SASEGT. Including cysteine and phenylalanine, the CDR3 has 15 amino acids. Just CDR3 DNA is preserved here, 45 bases in frame from base 1. Cut back by 1 base and 4 bases, the V and J ends lie 10 bases apart. The sequenced sample consisted of naive CD8+ T cells from PBMCs. This specimen's cell subset or site label, interpreted: CD45RA+CCR7+. The TCR comes from a man aged 18 to 30 in good health. Some clones in this sample may be carry-over from other donors' samples. The V and J segments used are TRBV6-1 and TRBJ1-4; possibly the D gene is TRBD1, per 5 matching bases. The DNA reads TGTGCCAGCAGTGAAGAGACAGCGGATAATGAAAAACTGTTTTTT. This encodes CASSEETADNEKLFF.